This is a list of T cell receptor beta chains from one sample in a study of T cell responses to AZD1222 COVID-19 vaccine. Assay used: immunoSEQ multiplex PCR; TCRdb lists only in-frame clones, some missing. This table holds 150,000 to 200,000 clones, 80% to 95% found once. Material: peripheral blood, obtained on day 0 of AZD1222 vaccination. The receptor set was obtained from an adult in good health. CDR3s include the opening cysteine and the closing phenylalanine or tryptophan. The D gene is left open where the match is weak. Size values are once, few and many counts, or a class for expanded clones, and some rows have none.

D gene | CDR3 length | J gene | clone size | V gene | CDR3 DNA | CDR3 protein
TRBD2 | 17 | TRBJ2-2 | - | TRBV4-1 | TGCGCCAGCAGCCCTGGACTAGCCAGGCGGAGCACCGGGGAGCTGTTTTTT | CASSPGLARRSTGELFF
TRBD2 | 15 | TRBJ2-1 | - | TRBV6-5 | TGTGCCAGCAGTCCTAGCGGGGGCTCCTACAATGAGCAGTTCTTC | CASSPSGGSYNEQFF
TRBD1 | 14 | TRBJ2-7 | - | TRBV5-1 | TGCGCCAGCAGCGAACGGGACAGCTCCTACGAGCAGTACTTC | CASSERDSSYEQYF
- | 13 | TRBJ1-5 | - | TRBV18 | TGTGCCAGCTCCCCAGGGGAAGGGCAGCCCCAGCATTTT | CASSPGEGQPQHF
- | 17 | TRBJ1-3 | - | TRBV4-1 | TGCGCCAGCAGCCAAGATCCCAGGCATCCCTTCGGAAACACCATATATTTT | CASSQDPRHPFGNTIYF
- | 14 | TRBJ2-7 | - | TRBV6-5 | TGTGCCAGCACCACGGGGACAAGCTCCTACGAGCAGTACTTC | CASTTGTSSYEQYF
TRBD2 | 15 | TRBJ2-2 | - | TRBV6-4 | TGTGCCAGCAGTGCCGGGACTAGCGATGCCGGGGAGCTGTTTTTT | CASSAGTSDAGELFF
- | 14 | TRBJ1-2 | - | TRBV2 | TGTGCCAGCACCCGTCCAGGGAAGAGGCATGGCTACACCTTC | CASTRPGKRHGYTF
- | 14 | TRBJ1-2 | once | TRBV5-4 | TGTGCCAGCAGCTATTCCCCCCAGCACTATGGCTACACCTTC | CASSYSPQHYGYTF
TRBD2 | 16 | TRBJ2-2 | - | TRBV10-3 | TGTGCCATCAAGGAGCGGGGGGGCGCGAACACCGGGGAGCTGTTTTTT | CAIKERGGANTGELFF
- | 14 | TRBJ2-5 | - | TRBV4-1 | TGCGCCAGCAGCCTGACCGGGATGGGAGAGACCCAGTACTTC | CASSLTGMGETQYF
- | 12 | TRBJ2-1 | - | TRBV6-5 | TGTGCCAGCAGTCCGCAATACAATGAGCAGTTCTTC | CASSPQYNEQFF
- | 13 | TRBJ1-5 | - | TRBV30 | TGTGCCTGGAGCGGACCGGGTGGGGGGCCCCAGCATTTT | CAWSGPGGGPQHF
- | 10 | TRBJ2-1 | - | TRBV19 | TGTGCCAGTAGTGGTCTTGAGCAGTTCTTC | CASSGLEQFF
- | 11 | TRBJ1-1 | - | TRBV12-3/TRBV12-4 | TGTGCCAGCAGTTCCAGGGAAGAAGCTTTCTTT | CASSSREEAFF
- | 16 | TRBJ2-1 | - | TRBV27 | TGTGCCAGCAGCGACCCCGGGAGTGCCGCGCGGGTTGAGCAGTTCTTC | CASSDPGSAARVEQFF
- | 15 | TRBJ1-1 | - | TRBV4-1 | TGCGCCAGCAGCCAAGATCCACAGCGTCGGGATGAAGCTTTCTTT | CASSQDPQRRDEAFF
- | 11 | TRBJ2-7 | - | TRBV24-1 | TGTGCCACCAGTGATATGTACGAGCAGTACTTC | CATSDMYEQYF
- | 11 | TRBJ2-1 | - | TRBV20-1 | TGCAGTGCTACGACCGGGACTGAGCAGTTCTTC | CSATTGTEQFF
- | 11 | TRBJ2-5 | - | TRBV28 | TGTGCCAGCAGCCTCCAAGAGACCCAGTACTTC | CASSLQETQYF
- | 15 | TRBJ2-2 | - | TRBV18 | TGTGCCAGCTCACCCTTCGACAGGGAGGCCGGGGAGCTGTTTTTT | CASSPFDREAGELFF